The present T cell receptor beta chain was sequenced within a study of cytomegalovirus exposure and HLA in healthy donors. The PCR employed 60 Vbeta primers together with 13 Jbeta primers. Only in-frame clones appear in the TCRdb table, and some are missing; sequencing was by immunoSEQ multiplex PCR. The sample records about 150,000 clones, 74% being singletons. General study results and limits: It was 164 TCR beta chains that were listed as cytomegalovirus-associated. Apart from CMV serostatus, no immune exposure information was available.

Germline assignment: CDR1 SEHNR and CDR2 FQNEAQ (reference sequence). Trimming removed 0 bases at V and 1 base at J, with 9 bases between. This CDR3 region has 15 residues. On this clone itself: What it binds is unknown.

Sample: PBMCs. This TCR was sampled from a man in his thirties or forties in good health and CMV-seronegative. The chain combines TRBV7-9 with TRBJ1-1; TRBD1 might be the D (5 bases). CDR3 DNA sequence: TGTGCCAGCAGCTTAGCGGGGAGGGGGAACACTGAAGCTTTCTTT. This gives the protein CASSLAGRGNTEAFF.